This T cell receptor beta chain appears in the sequencing data of a study of shared clonotypes between healthy human individuals. The method was immunoSEQ multiplex PCR; TCRdb's version includes in-frame clones alone and lacks a portion of them. The table includes some 2,000,000 clones, 95% detected once. CDR3 size: 12 residues. Germline-derived CDR1 and CDR2 are GTSNPN and SVGIG (reference sequence). The ends were cut back, 2 bases at V and 6 bases at J, with 8 bases in the middle. About this clone itself: This CDR3 is also generated by other DNA sequences in the sample.

Sequencing input: naive CD4+ T cells sorted from blood. Stated subset: CD45RA+ positively selected. The receptor was isolated from a man in his late teens or twenties in good health. The chain recombines TRBV30 with TRBJ1-5; no clear D gene. In DNA form, the CDR3 reads TGTGCCTGGAGTTCTTTCGGTCAGCCCCAGCATTTT. Amino acid sequence: CAWSSFGQPQHF.